This T cell receptor beta chain was identified in a study of sequential checkpoint blockade in melanoma. Method: immunoSEQ multiplex PCR; TCRdb's copy keeps in-frame clones and lacks some. The sample gives roughly 11,000 clones, roughly 80% of which show up once; about a sixth is in the top ten. Treatment: randomized to nivolumab then ipilimumab (arm A) or the reverse (arm B). Germline CDR1 reads SGHAT; CDR2 reads FQNNGV. V was cut by 7 bases and J by 6 bases, with 17 bases left in between. This CDR3 has 14 amino acids. The source was CD8+ T cells sorted from blood (inferred from file names), collected from a patient given nivolumab and ipilimumab in sequence. The V gene is TRBV11-2, the J gene TRBJ2-3, with D perhaps matching TRBD2 (7 bases). The clonotype comes from a human donor with melanoma. In nucleotides, the CDR3 is TGTGCCAGCATAGGGGGGGCGGTCCACGATACGCAGTATTTT. This gives the protein CASIGGAVHDTQYF.